Following are 3 T cell receptor beta chains from one sample sequenced in a study of metastatic and nonmetastatic thyroid tumors. From the PCR reads, TCRdb re-called clones with MiXCR. Counted here are tens of thousands of clones, about 13% occurring once; the ten biggest clones make up 15% to 20%. Until they underwent thyroid surgery, no patient had received any treatment. The material sequenced was blood. The receptors derive from a female donor with papillary thyroid cancer or a benign thyroid nodule (not recorded which). Some clones in this sample may be carry-over from other donors' samples.

This clone was seen many times. This chain uses TRBV9 with TRBJ2-1; no clear D. The germline V gene has CDR1 SGDLS and CDR2 YYNGEE. The CDR3 is made up of 14 amino acids. Trimming left V 3 bases short and J 6 bases short, with 13 bases between. The CDR3 DNA follows: TGTGCCAGCAGCGCGCAGACTTCTTCCAATGAGCAGTTCTTC. It yields the protein CASSAQTSSNEQFF.

Worth noting for this clone: The germline gene is not matched at one end of the junction; a read error may be the cause. Other DNA sequences within the sample encode an identical CDR3. V gene TRBV5-1 combines with J gene TRBJ2-7; 7 bases fit TRBD1. CDR1 is SGHRS and CDR2 is YFSETQ in the germline V gene. The CDR3 has 15 residues. CDR3 sequence reads: CASSLYGTAPYEQYF. In nucleotides, the CDR3 is TGCGCCAGCAGCCTGTACGGGACAGCTCCCTACGAGCAATACTTC. Using reference TRBV5-1 and TRBJ2-7 for the parts outside the CDR3, the full variable domain is KAGVTQTPRYLIKTRGQQVTLSCSPISGHRSVSWYQQTPGQGLQFLFEYFSETQRNKGNFPGRFSGRQFSNSRSEMNVSTLELGDSALYLCASSLYGTAPYEQYFGPGTRLTVT.

This clone has ten or more counts. The CDR3 nucleotides read TGTGCCAGCAGCGCATCCGAGATTATGGGCACTGAAGCTTTCTTT. This codes for CASSASEIMGTEAFF. V gene TRBV9 combines with J gene TRBJ1-1; the D is unclear. The CDR3 has 15 residues. Trimming left V 3 bases short and J 4 bases short, with 16 bases between. Germline V CDR1 and CDR2: SGDLS, YYNGEE.